This entry is about one TCR beta chain. This entry belongs to a study of OX40 agonist ivuxolimab in advanced cancers. Germline CDR1 is SGDLS and CDR2 is YYNGEE. V was pared by 3 bases and J by 4 bases, with 8 bases of the junction left unmatched. The CDR3 is 15 residues long. Produced via immunoSEQ multiplex PCR; TCRdb's table is partial and in-frame only. The data show approximately 77,000 clones, 84% seen once. The sequencing used CD4+ or CD8+ T cells sorted from blood, collected in a trial of the OX40 agonist ivuxolimab. The genes are TRBV9 and TRBJ2-5, with 8 bases that match TRBD2. The receptor's source is an adult with an advanced solid tumor such as melanoma, head and neck, liver or kidney cancer. DNA for the CDR3: TGTGCCAGCAGCGCTCCCCGGGGGGGAGGAGAGACCCAGTACTTC. This sequence encodes CASSAPRGGGETQYF.